This T cell receptor beta chain stems from a study of blood T cell repertoires in COVID-19. Background on the study: Collection of acute and convalescent COVID-19 samples took place in the United States, Italy and Spain. In each case, the material was cDNA or gDNA derived from T cells, B-cell-depleted T cells, or PBMCs.

Germline assignment: CDR1 WSHSY and CDR2 SAAADI. Trimming stripped 3 bases from V and 0 bases from J, with 12 bases between. This CDR3 has 15 residues. Authors' data handling: Reference gene primer amplification gave estimated nucleated cell counts. Profiled with immunoSEQ multiplex PCR; TCRdb holds only in-frame clones, not every one. The D gene and trimming were derived from the DNA, and the V and J assignments and clone size from that table. The sample lists under 250,000 clones; under 90% were seen once. The receptor was derived from a man in his fifties with COVID-19, enrolled during active disease. What was sequenced was peripheral blood. The chain has TRBV10-2 and TRBJ2-7, with D unresolved. The CDR3 DNA sequence: TGCGCCAGCAGTGACCAGGCAACGGCCTCCTACGAGCAGTACTTC. It is translated as CASSDQATASYEQYF.